A selection of T cell receptor beta chains follows, all from one sample in a study of cytomegalovirus exposure and HLA in healthy donors. The protocol was immunoSEQ multiplex PCR, while the TCRdb copy is restricted to in-frame clones and leaves out a portion. The sample comprises about 67,000 clones, around 91% of which are singletons, and 12% rests with the top ten. Input material: PBMCs. The receptors originated from a woman in her 30s in good health and CMV-seropositive. Each CDR3 is given with its conserved first and last residue. The order of the fields is clone size, J gene, V gene, D gene, CDR3 DNA, CDR3 protein. D genes are given only for firm matches. The listing skips clone size in some rows; elsewhere it reads once, few, many or a size class.

-,TRBJ1-2,TRBV28,-,TGTGCCAGCTTTGGGGCAGGGATCTATGGCTACACCTTC,CASFGAGIYGYTF
once,TRBJ2-3,TRBV5-1,TRBD2,TGCGCCAGCAGCCTACTAGCGGGAGCAGATACGCAGTATTTT,CASSLLAGADTQYF
-,TRBJ2-3,TRBV7-8,-,TGTGCCAGCAGCTCAGCTACTCCTGGCACAGATACGCAGTATTTT,CASSSATPGTDTQYF
-,TRBJ2-5,TRBV7-9,TRBD2,TGTGCCAGCAGTTGGGGACTAGCGGTTCAAGAGACCCAGTACTTC,CASSWGLAVQETQYF
-,TRBJ2-1,TRBV6-6,TRBD1,TGTGCCAGCAGTTACGGGGACAGGGCGTACAATGAGCAGTTCTTC,CASSYGDRAYNEQFF
-,TRBJ2-6,TRBV7-2,-,TGTGCCAGCAGCTTAGCTCCCCCGGGTGCTGGGGCCAACGTCCTGACTTTC,CASSLAPPGAGANVLTF
-,TRBJ2-3,TRBV7-8,TRBD1,TGTGCCAGCAGCGTACTAACCGGGACAGCCACAGATACGCAGTATTTT,CASSVLTGTATDTQYF
-,TRBJ2-5,TRBV9,TRBD1,TGTGCCAGCACCGTGGGACAGGGTTCGTCAGAGACCCAGTACTTC,CASTVGQGSSETQYF
-,TRBJ2-3,TRBV6-4,-,TGTGCCAGCAGTGAAGTCACGGGCACAGATACGCAGTATTTT,CASSEVTGTDTQYF
-,TRBJ2-7,TRBV9,-,TGTGCCAGCAGCCCACACGATCGGGGCGAGCAGTACTTC,CASSPHDRGEQYF
-,TRBJ1-1,TRBV14,-,TGTGCCAGCAGCCTACAGGCGAACACTGAAGCTTTCTTT,CASSLQANTEAFF
-,TRBJ2-1,TRBV10-3,TRBD2,TGTGCCATCAGTGGGGGAGGGACTAGCGGGAGATACTACAATGAGCAGTTCTTC,CAISGGGTSGRYYNEQFF
-,TRBJ1-2,TRBV27,-,TGTGCCAGCACCATAGGAGGAGACTATGGCTACACCTTC,CASTIGGDYGYTF
-,TRBJ1-2,TRBV19,-,TGTGCCAGTAGTATTGACTCCAACTATGGCTACACCTTC,CASSIDSNYGYTF
-,TRBJ2-7,TRBV7-8,TRBD2,TGTGCCAGCAGCTACGGACTAGCGGCCTCCTACGAGCAGTACTTC,CASSYGLAASYEQYF